This TCR beta chain was recorded in a study of early T cells in non-severe SARS-CoV-2 infection. Study context: Sequencing of unsorted whole blood was done on bulk RNA, leaving chains unpaired.

Trimming shortened V by 4 bases and J by 5 bases, and 11 bases separated the two germline ends. This CDR3 contains 13 residues. CDR1 is SNHLY and CDR2 is FYNNEI in the germline V gene. This clonotype was recorded a few times. Its antigen is not known. Unique molecular identifiers were added to individual cDNA molecules. TCRdb passed the 5' RACE reads through MiXCR, listing each CDR3 protein once. The sample includes about 62,000 distinct CDR3 sequences, 7.5% to 10% seen only once; the top ten take 1.2%. Study findings and constraints: VDJdb matching skewed toward anti-spike CD8 responses, missing private and CD4 specificities.

Sequenced input: whole blood. The genes are TRBV2 and TRBJ2-5; no firm D call. This clonotype originated in an adult who was a healthcare worker with PCR-confirmed SARS-CoV-2 infection or an uninfected control (not recorded which). CDR3 residues: CASSAGHVETQYF. CDR3 in DNA: TGTGCCAGCAGTGCTGGGCACGTCGAGACCCAGTACTTC.